This T cell receptor (gamma chain) appears in the sequencing data of a study of Vδ1+ human thymocytes. The template was reverse-transcribed extracted RNA. Multiplex PCR used pooled V-gene forward primers and a constant-region reverse primer to amplify CDR3s. TCRdb re-called clones from the multiplex PCR reads using CATT. The table includes over 25,000 gamma-chain clones, around 18% detected once. Findings and limits, study-wide: Thymic delta-chain repertoires held 15% to 20% Vdelta2 sequences and few Vdelta3, despite high sort purity. Highly polyclonal TRG and TRD repertoires with Gaussian CDR3 length distributions appeared in thymus. Bulk data may be misread because of unexpected Vdelta2 sequences. Many TRG clonotypes were shared between donors; TRD repertoires were essentially private.

A remark on this clone: What it recognizes is unknown. Distinct nucleotide sequences in the sample also encode this CDR3.

Purity of the sorted Vdelta1+ thymocytes ranged from about 96% to 99.6%. With V trimmed by 0 bases and J by 4 bases, 6 bases remained unmatched. CDR3 length: 14 residues. CDR1 VTNTFY and CDR2 YDVSTARD come from the germline V gene (reference sequence). The chain links TRGV3 to TRGJ1 or TRGJ2. Sequencing input: Vdelta1+ gamma-delta thymocytes from the thymus. Stated subset: FACS-sorted CD3+ TCRalphabeta- TCRVdelta1+ TCRVdelta2- thymocytes. The receptor's source is a boy younger than two who had congenital heart surgery. The CDR3: CATWDRPPYYKKLF. Here the CDR3 DNA reads TGTGCCACCTGGGACAGGCCCCCCTATTATAAGAAACTCTTT.